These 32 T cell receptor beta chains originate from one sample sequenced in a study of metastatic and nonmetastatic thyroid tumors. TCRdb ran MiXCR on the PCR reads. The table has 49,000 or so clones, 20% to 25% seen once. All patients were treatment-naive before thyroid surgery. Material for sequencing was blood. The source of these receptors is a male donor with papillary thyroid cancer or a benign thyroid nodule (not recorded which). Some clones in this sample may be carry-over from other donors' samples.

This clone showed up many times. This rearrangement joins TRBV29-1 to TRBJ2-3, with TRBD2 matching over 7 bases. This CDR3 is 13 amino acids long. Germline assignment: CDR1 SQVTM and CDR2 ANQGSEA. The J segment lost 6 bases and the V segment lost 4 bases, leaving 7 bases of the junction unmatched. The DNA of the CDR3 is TGCAGCGTTGGGTCTAGCGGCCAGGATACGCAGTATTTT. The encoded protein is CSVGSSGQDTQYF.

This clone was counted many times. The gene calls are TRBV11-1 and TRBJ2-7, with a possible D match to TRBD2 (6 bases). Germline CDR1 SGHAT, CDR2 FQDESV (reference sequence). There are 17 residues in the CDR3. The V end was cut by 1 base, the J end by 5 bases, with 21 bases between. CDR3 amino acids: CASSLGIASVVEHEQYF. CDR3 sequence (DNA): TGTGCCAGCAGCTTAGGTATCGCTAGCGTGGTGGAACACGAGCAGTACTTC.

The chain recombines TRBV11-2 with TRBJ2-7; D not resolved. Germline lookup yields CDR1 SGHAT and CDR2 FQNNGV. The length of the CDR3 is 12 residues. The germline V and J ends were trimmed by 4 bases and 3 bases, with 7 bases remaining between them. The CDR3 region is CASSSGVYEQYF. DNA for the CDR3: TGTGCCAGCAGCTCTGGGGTCTACGAGCAGTACTTC. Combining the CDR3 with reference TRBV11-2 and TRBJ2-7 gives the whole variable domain EAGVAQSPRYKIIEKRQSVAFWCNPISGHATLYWYQQILGQGPKLLIQFQNNGVVDDSQLPKDRFSAERLKGVDSTLKIQPAKLEDSAVYLCASSSGVYEQYFGPGTRLTVT.

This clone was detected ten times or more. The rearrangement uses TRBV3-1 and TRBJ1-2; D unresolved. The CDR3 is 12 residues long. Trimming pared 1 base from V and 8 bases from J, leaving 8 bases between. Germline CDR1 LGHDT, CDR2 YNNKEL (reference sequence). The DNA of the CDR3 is TGTGCCAGCAGCCAAGCGAGACGAGGCTACACCTTC. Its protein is CASSQARRGYTF. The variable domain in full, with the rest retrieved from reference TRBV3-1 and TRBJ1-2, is DTAVSQTPKYLVTQMGNDKSIKCEQNLGHDTMYWYKQDSKKFLKIMFSYNNKELIINETVPNRFSPKSPDKAHLNLHINSLELGDSAVYFCASSQARRGYTFGSGTRLTVV.

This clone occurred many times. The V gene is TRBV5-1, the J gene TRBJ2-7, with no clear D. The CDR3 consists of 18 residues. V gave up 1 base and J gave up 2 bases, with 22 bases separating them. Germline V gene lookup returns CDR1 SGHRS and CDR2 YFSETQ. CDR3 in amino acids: CASSLKSVGSIFTYEQYF. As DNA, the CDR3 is TGCGCCAGCAGCTTGAAGTCGGTGGGTTCCATATTCACCTACGAGCAGTACTTC.

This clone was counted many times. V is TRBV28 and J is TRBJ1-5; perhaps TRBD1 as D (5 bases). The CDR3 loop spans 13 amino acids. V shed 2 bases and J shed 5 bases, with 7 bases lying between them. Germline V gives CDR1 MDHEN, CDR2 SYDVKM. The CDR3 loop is CASSLIRDQPQHF. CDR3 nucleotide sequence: TGTGCCAGCAGTTTAATCAGGGATCAGCCCCAGCATTTT.

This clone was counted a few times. Here the CDR3 DNA reads TGTGCCAGTAGTAACTCAAGACTAGCGGGTGGGGAAGATACGCAGTATTTT. Protein product: CASSNSRLAGGEDTQYF. The genes are TRBV19 and TRBJ2-3; 10 positions match TRBD2. J lost 5 bases, V lost 4 bases, and 12 bases had no gene match. The CDR3 extends over 17 amino acids. The germline V gene has CDR1 LNHDA and CDR2 SQIVND (reference sequence). Full variable domain (remainder filled in from reference TRBV19 and TRBJ2-3): DGGITQSPKYLFRKEGQNVTLSCEQNLNHDAMYWYRQDPGQGLRLIYYSQIVNDFQKGDIAEGYSVSREKKESFPLTVTSAQKNPTAFYLCASSNSRLAGGEDTQYFGPGTRLTVL.

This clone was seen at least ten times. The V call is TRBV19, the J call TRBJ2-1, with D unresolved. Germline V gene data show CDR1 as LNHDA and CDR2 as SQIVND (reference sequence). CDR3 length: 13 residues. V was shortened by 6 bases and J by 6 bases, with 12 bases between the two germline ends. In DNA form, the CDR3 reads TGTGCCAGTAGCGGATTCTCGGGCAATGAGCAGTTCTTC. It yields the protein CASSGFSGNEQFF.

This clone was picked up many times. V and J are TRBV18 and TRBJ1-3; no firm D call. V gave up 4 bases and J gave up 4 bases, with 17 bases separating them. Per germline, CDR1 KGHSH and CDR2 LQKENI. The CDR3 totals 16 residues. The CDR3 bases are TGTGCCAGCTCACTCGGCCCTCCGGCTACCGGAAACACCATATATTTT. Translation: CASSLGPPATGNTIYF.

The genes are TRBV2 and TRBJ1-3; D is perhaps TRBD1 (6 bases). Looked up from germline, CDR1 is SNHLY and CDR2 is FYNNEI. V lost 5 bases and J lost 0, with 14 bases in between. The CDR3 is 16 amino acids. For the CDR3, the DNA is TGTGCCAGCAGTCAGGACAGTCCGAACTCTGGAAACACCATATATTTT. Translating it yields CASSQDSPNSGNTIYF.

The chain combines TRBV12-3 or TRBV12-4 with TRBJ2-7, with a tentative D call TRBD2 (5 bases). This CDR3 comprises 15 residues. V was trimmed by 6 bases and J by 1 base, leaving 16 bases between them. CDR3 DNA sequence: TGTGCCAGCAGATACCAGCGAGGGTTATCCTACGAGCAGTACTTC. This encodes CASRYQRGLSYEQYF.

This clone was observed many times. The CDR3 region has the DNA TGTGCCACCAGTGGAGTCTTAGCGGGAGGGCCAGATACGCAGTATTTT. Its protein is CATSGVLAGGPDTQYF. V usage is TRBV24-1 and J usage is TRBJ2-3; TRBD2 aligns across 11 bases. The CDR3 extends over 16 amino acids. Germline trimming cut 5 bases from V and 4 bases from J; bases unmatched to any gene: 7. The germline V gene encodes CDR1 KGHDR and CDR2 SFDVKD.

The CDR3 protein is CASSMTGGDGYTF. The CDR3 coding sequence is TGTGCCAGCAGTATGACAGGGGGCGACGGCTACACCTTC. The J gene is TRBJ1-2, the V gene TRBV7-3, with TRBD1 matching 10 bases. The length of the CDR3 is 13 residues. From germline, CDR1 is SGHTA and CDR2 FQGTGA. Trimming cost V 6 bases and J 8 bases; bases outside gene matches: 6.

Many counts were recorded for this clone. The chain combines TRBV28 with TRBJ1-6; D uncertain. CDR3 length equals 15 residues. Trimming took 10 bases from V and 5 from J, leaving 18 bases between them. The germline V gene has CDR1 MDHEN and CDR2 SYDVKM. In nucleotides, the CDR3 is TGTGCCATTACCCGCCGGGGATGGAATAATTCACCCCTCCACTTT. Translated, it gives CAITRRGWNNSPLHF. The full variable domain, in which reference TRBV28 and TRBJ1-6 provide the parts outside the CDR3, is DVKVTQSSRYLVKRTGEKVFLECVQDMDHENMFWYRQDPGLGLRLIYFSYDVKMKEKGDIPEGYSVSREKKERFSLILESASTNQTSMYLCAITRRGWNNSPLHFGNGTRLTVT.

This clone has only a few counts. The CDR3 coding sequence is TGTGCCAGCAGCCAGAAGAGCGCTAGCACAGATACGCAGTATTTT. Translation: CASSQKSASTDTQYF. This sequence joins TRBV4-2 and TRBJ2-3; D is uncertain. CDR3 size: 15 residues. V was cut by 3 bases and J by 0 bases, with 10 bases left in between. Germline CDR1 LGHNA, CDR2 YNFKEQ.

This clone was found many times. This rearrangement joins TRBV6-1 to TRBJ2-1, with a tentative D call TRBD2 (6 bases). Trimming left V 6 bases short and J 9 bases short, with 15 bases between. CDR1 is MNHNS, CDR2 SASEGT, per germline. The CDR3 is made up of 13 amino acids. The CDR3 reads CASSGSSPREQFF. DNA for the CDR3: TGTGCCAGCAGCGGGAGCTCTCCACGTGAGCAGTTCTTC.

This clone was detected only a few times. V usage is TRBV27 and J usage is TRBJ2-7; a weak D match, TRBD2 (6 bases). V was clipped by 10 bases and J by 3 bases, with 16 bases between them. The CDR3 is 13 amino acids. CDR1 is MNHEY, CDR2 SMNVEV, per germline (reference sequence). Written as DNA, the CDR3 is TGTGCCACCATGAAGGACGGGGGCTACGAGCAGTACTTC. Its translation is CATMKDGGYEQYF.

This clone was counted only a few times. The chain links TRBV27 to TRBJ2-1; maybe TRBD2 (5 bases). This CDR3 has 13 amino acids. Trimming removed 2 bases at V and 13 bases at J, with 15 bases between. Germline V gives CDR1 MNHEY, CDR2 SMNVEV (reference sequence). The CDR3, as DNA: TGTGCCAGCAGTTTAAACTGGGCCGGGAAACAGTTCTTC. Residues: CASSLNWAGKQFF.

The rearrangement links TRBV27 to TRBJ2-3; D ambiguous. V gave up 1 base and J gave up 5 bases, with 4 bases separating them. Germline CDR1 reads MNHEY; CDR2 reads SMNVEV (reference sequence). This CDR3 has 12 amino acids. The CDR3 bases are TGTGCCAGCAGTTTATTGGGAGATACGCAGTATTTT. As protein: CASSLLGDTQYF.

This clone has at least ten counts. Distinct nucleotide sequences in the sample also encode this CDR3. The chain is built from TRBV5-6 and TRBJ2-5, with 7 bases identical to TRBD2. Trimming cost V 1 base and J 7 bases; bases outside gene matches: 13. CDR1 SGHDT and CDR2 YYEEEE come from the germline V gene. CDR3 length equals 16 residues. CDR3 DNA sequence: TGTGCCAGCAGCTTGCGCGGTACGGACTCGGGGGGGACCCAGTACTTC. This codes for CASSLRGTDSGGTQYF.

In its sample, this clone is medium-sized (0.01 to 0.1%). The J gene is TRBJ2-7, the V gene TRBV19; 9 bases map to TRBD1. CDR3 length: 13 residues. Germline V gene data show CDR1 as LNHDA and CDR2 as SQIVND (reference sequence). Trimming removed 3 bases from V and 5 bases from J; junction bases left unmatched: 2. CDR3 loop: CASSIGDRDEQYF. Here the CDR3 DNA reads TGTGCCAGTAGTATCGGGGACAGGGACGAGCAGTACTTC. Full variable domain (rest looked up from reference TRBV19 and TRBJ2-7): DGGITQSPKYLFRKEGQNVTLSCEQNLNHDAMYWYRQDPGQGLRLIYYSQIVNDFQKGDIAEGYSVSREKKESFPLTVTSAQKNPTAFYLCASSIGDRDEQYFGPGTRLTVT.

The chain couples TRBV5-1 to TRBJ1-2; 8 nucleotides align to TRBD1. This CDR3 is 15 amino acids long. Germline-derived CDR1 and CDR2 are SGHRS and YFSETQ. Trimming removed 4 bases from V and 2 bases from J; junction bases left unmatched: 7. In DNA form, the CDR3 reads TGCGCCAGCAGCGGGAAGGACAGGGCCAACTATGGCTACACCTTC. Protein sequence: CASSGKDRANYGYTF.

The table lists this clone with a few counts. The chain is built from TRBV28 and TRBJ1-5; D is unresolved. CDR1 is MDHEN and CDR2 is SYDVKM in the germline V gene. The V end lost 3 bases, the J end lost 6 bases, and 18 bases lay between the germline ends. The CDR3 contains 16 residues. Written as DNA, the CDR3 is TGTGCCAGCAGTTTGGGGTTAGGGCCCGAGGGTCAGCCCCAGCATTTT. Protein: CASSLGLGPEGQPQHF. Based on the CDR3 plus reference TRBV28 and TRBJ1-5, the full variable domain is DVKVTQSSRYLVKRTGEKVFLECVQDMDHENMFWYRQDPGLGLRLIYFSYDVKMKEKGDIPEGYSVSREKKERFSLILESASTNQTSMYLCASSLGLGPEGQPQHFGDGTRLSIL.

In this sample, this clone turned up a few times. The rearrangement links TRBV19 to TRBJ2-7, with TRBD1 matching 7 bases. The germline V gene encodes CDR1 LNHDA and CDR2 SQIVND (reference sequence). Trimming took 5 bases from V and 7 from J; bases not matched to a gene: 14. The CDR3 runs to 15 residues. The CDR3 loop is CASSPMTGTRLEQYF. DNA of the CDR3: TGTGCCAGTAGTCCGATGACAGGGACGAGACTGGAGCAGTACTTC.

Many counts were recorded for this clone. The DNA of the CDR3 is TGTGCCAGCAGCGTAGAGGGGGGCGCAGGGGGAACTGAAGCTTTCTTT. Its translation: CASSVEGGAGGTEAFF. The chain uses TRBV9 and TRBJ1-1, with TRBD1 matching over 7 bases. The germline CDR1 and CDR2 sequences are SGDLS and YYNGEE. V dropped 0 bases and J dropped 5; count of bases not matched to a gene: 10. CDR3 size: 16 residues.

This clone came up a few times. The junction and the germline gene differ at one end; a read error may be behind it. The CDR3 bases are TGTGCCAGCAGTTTACGGGGATCTGGGGTCAACGTCCTGACTTTC. Its translation is CASSLRGSGVNVLTF. J is TRBJ2-6 and V is TRBV28, with TRBD2 as a possible D gene (5 bases). CDR1 is MDHEN and CDR2 is SYDVKM in the germline V gene. This CDR3 has 15 residues.

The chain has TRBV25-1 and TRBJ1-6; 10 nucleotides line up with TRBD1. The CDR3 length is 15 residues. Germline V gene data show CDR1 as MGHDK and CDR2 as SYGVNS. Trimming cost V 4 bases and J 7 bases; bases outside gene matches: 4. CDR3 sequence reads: CASSGDRGRNSPLHF. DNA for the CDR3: TGTGCCAGCAGTGGGGACAGGGGTAGAAATTCACCCCTCCACTTT. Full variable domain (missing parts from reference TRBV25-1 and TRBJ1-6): EADIYQTPRYLVIGTGKKITLECSQTMGHDKMYWYQQDPGMELHLIHYSYGVNSTEKGDLSSESTVSRIRTEHFPLTLESARPSHTSQYLCASSGDRGRNSPLHFGNGTRLTVT.

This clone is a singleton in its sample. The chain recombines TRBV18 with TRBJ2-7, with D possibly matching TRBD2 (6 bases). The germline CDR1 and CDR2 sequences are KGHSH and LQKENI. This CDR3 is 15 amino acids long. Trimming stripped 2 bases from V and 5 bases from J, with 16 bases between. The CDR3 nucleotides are TGTGCCAGCTCACCATCTGCGGGACCGGCTGACGAGCAGTACTTC. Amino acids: CASSPSAGPADEQYF.

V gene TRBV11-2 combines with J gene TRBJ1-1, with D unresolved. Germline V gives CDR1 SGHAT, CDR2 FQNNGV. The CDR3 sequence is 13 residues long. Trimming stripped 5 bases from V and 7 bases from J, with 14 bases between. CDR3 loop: CASSAHKNLEAFF. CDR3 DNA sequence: TGTGCCAGCAGCGCCCACAAAAACCTTGAAGCTTTCTTT. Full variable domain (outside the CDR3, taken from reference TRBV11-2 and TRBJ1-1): EAGVAQSPRYKIIEKRQSVAFWCNPISGHATLYWYQQILGQGPKLLIQFQNNGVVDDSQLPKDRFSAERLKGVDSTLKIQPAKLEDSAVYLCASSAHKNLEAFFGQGTRLTVV.

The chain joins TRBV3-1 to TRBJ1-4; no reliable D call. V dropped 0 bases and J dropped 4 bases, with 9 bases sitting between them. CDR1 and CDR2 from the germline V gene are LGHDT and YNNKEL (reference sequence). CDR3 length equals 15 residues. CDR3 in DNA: TGTGCCAGCAGCCAAGATTCATCGGGTAATGAAAAACTGTTTTTT. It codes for CASSQDSSGNEKLFF.

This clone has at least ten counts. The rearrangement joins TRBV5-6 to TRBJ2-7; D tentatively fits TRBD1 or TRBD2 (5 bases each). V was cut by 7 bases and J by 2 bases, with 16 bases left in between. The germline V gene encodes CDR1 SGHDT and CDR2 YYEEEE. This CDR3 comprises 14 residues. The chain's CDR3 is CASRPMGTPYEQYF. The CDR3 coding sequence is TGTGCCAGCCGTCCCATGGGGACCCCCTACGAGCAGTACTTC.

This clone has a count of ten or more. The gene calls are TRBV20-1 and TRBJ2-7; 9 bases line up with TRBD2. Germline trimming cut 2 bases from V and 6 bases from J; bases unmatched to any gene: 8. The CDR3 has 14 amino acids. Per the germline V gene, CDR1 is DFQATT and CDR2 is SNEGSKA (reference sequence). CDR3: CSARSPGTSTEQYF. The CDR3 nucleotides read TGCAGTGCTAGATCACCAGGGACTAGCACCGAGCAGTACTTC.